A single sample is the source of the 30 T cell receptor beta chains below, sequenced in a study of T cell repertoires in cytomegalovirus infection (dated by TCRdb to between 2017 and 2020). These receptors have no known antigen. The sample's treatment or condition label is to be understood as: in vitro stimulation with specific CMV peptide epitopes to enrich CMV-specific T cells. Sequencing took place on an Illumina HiSeq 1500. Clones were called with MiXCR by TCRdb after fastp trimmed the public reads at Q25, and only in-frame beta chains were retained. Rows matching on CDR3 protein sequence are summarized as one entry with the most common DNA and genes. The sample profile shows about 770,000 distinct CDR3 sequences; about 28% of them were found once. Approximately 14% of the sample is taken by the ten largest. The sequences come from cultured CD8+ T cells from PBMCs, collected from culture after CMV antigen stimulation. The receptor source for this set is a human donor in good health (CMV status not recorded). Some clones in this sample may be carry-over from other donors' samples.

This clonotype was recorded a few times. The chain couples TRBV7-6 to TRBJ1-1; D is unclear. The CDR3 totals 13 residues. Germline V gene data show CDR1 as SGHVS and CDR2 as FNYEAQ. Trimming shortened V by 5 bases and J by 5 bases, and 12 bases separated the two germline ends. CDR3 in amino acids: CASSLTGETEAFF. The CDR3 DNA is TGTGCCAGCAGCCTCACGGGAGAAACTGAAGCTTTCTTT.

The chain links TRBV12-3 or TRBV12-4 to TRBJ2-7, with D possibly matching TRBD2 (7 bases). The CDR3 runs 14 residues. Trimming cost V 1 base and J 5 bases, with 12 bases left between them. CDR3 residues: CASSLEGGGDEQYF. CDR3 coding DNA: TGTGCCAGCAGTTTAGAGGGGGGGGGGGACGAGCAGTACTTC.

This clonotype was recorded once. V is TRBV6-1 and J is TRBJ2-3, with 7 bases aligning to TRBD2. V was pared by 2 bases and J by 4 bases, with 9 bases of the junction left unmatched. CDR3 length: 16 residues. The germline V gene has CDR1 MNHNS and CDR2 SASEGT. The CDR3 nucleotides read TGTGCCAGCAGTGAACCCGGGACTACTGGTGCAGATACGCAGTATTTT. Protein sequence: CASSEPGTTGADTQYF.

The chain uses TRBV6-5 and TRBJ1-3; maybe TRBD1 (5 bases). Germline V gene lookup returns CDR1 MNHEY and CDR2 SVGAGI. V was pared by 0 bases and J by 1 base, with 7 bases between. The CDR3 is made up of 15 amino acids. CDR3 nucleotide sequence: TGTGCCAGCAGTTACTCACGGGGGTCTGGAAACACCATATATTTT. Translating it yields CASSYSRGSGNTIYF.

This clonotype was found a few times. V and J are TRBV6-5 and TRBJ1-5; no reliable D call. The CDR3 loop spans 13 amino acids. Trimming removed 4 bases at V and 3 bases at J, with 7 bases between. Germline values: CDR1 MNHEY, CDR2 SVGAGI. The CDR3 DNA reads as TGTGCCAGCAGTTTAGGCACCAATCAGCCCCAGCATTTT. This translates into CASSLGTNQPQHF.

This chain uses TRBV27 with TRBJ2-3; 9 nucleotides align to TRBD1. The CDR3 runs to 13 residues. Trimming cost V 10 bases and J 3 bases; bases outside gene matches: 5. Per the germline V gene, CDR1 is MNHEY and CDR2 is SMNVEV (reference sequence). CDR3 in DNA: TGTGCCACCAGGACAGGGGTTACAGATACGCAGTATTTT. Encoded protein: CATRTGVTDTQYF.

Only one count was recorded for this clonotype. V usage is TRBV5-1 and J usage is TRBJ2-7, with D unclear. V dropped 0 bases and J dropped 6 bases, with 10 bases sitting between them. The CDR3 loop spans 13 amino acids. The germline V gene encodes CDR1 SGHRS and CDR2 YFSETQ. The CDR3 spells CASSLVSEAEQYF. The CDR3 DNA reads as TGCGCCAGCAGCTTGGTATCGGAAGCCGAGCAGTACTTC.

This clonotype was detected only once. The chain has TRBV20-1 and TRBJ2-7; the match to TRBD2 covers 9 bases. V was clipped by 2 bases and J by 3 bases; unmatched bases: 5. The CDR3 contains 14 residues. From germline, CDR1 is DFQATT and CDR2 SNEGSKA (reference sequence). The CDR3 loop is CSARIAGGVYEQYF. CDR3 sequence (DNA): TGCAGTGCTAGAATCGCGGGGGGGGTCTACGAGCAGTACTTC.

This clonotype has a count of ten or more. V is TRBV20-1 and J is TRBJ2-7; a weak D match, TRBD1 (5 bases). There are 13 residues in the CDR3. Germline assignment: CDR1 DFQATT and CDR2 SNEGSKA (reference sequence). The germline V and J ends were trimmed by 2 bases and 2 bases, with 10 bases remaining between them. The CDR3 is CSARKTATYEQYV. In DNA form, the CDR3 reads TGCAGTGCTAGAAAGACAGCGACCTACGAGCAGTACGTC.

The sample holds a few counts of this clonotype. V is TRBV10-3 and J is TRBJ2-3; 7 bases align to TRBD2. The ends lost 4 bases at V and 2 bases at J; junction bases unmatched: 9. Germline V lookup: CDR1 ENHRY, CDR2 SYGVKD. The CDR3 has 16 amino acids. CDR3 nucleotides: TGTGCCATCAGTGGACAACTAGCGCCGATCACAGATACGCAGTATTTT. It encodes CAISGQLAPITDTQYF.

This clonotype came up a few times. The chain employs TRBV7-2 and TRBJ1-4; maybe TRBD1 (6 bases). Between the trimmed V and J ends, which lost 5 bases and 8 bases, there was a span of 21 bases. The CDR3 contains 16 residues. Germline V gene lookup returns CDR1 SGHTA and CDR2 FQGNSA. In DNA, the CDR3 is TGTGCCAGCAGCAACCACAGGGACCGATTCAGGGAAAAACTGTTTTTT. Translation: CASSNHRDRFREKLFF.

This clonotype has ten or more counts. This chain joins TRBV7-9 and TRBJ2-7; 8 positions agree with TRBD2. V trimming: 5 bases; J trimming: 4 bases; junction bases outside the gene matches: 13. The CDR3 totals 16 residues. Germline assignment: CDR1 SEHNR and CDR2 FQNEAQ (reference sequence). CDR3 amino acids: CASSLVSGGARYEQYF. In DNA form, the CDR3 reads TGTGCCAGCAGCCTAGTTTCCGGGGGGGCTCGGTACGAGCAGTACTTC.

This clonotype was recorded only once. This chain uses TRBV4-3 with TRBJ1-1; D perhaps matches TRBD1 (5 bases). The CDR3 contains 11 residues. Trimming pared 7 bases from V and 11 bases from J, leaving 14 bases between. Per the germline V gene, CDR1 is LGHNA and CDR2 is YSLEER. CDR3 loop: CASIQGATAFF. Written as DNA, the CDR3 is TGCGCCAGCATTCAAGGGGCTACGGCTTTCTTT.

This clonotype was counted a few times. The CDR3 is CASSTRFEGPSNYGYTF. CDR3 bases: TGTGCCAGCAGTACTAGATTCGAAGGACCCTCTAACTATGGCTACACCTTC. This rearrangement joins TRBV25-1 to TRBJ1-2; D unclear. Looked up from germline, CDR1 is MGHDK and CDR2 is SYGVNS. The V and J ends lost 5 bases and 0 bases respectively, with 19 bases between them. The CDR3 runs to 17 residues.

In its sample, this clonotype was seen many times. This chain links TRBV7-2 with TRBJ1-5; no clear D gene. This CDR3 is 15 amino acids long. Germline V gene sequence: CDR1 SGHTA, CDR2 FQGNSA. The V and J ends lost 6 bases and 4 bases respectively, with 16 bases between them. Written as DNA, the CDR3 is TGTGCCAGCAGTCGGACCGTCGAAACTAATCAGCCCCAGCATTTT. Translation gives CASSRTVETNQPQHF. Full variable domain (remainder filled in from reference TRBV7-2 and TRBJ1-5): GAGVSQSPSNKVTEKGKDVELRCDPISGHTALYWYRQSLGQGLEFLIYFQGNSAPDKSGLPSDRFSAERTGGSVSTLTIQRTQQEDSAVYLCASSRTVETNQPQHFGDGTRLSIL.

This clonotype was found a few times. The chain links TRBV19 to TRBJ2-7, with D possibly TRBD1 on 6 matching bases. The CDR3 is 14 amino acids. The germline CDR1 and CDR2 sequences are LNHDA and SQIVND (reference sequence). Trimming cost V 7 bases and J 2 bases, with 15 bases left between them. CDR3 amino acids: CASTLGAIPYEQYF. The CDR3 DNA follows: TGTGCCAGTACGTTGGGGGCCATACCCTACGAGCAGTACTTC.

V is TRBV12-3 or TRBV12-4 and J is TRBJ1-6, with 9 bases aligning to TRBD1. The ends lost 5 bases at V and 12 bases at J; junction bases unmatched: 11. The CDR3 extends over 15 amino acids. CDR3 in amino acids: CASSTGTGSFLPLHF. The CDR3 DNA reads as TGTGCCAGCAGTACTGGGACAGGGTCTTTTCTACCCCTCCACTTT.

This clonotype was observed a few times. The genes are TRBV7-8 and TRBJ1-4; no definite D call. CDR1 and CDR2 (germline): SGHVS, FQNEAQ. V lost 2 bases to trimming and J lost 3 bases, with 10 bases between them. There are 15 residues in the CDR3. CDR3 in DNA: TGTGCCAGCAGCTTAACTCCCGGGGCTAATGAAAAACTGTTTTTT. Protein: CASSLTPGANEKLFF. Combining the CDR3 with reference TRBV7-8 and TRBJ1-4 gives the whole variable domain GAGVSQSPRYKVAKRGQDVALRCDPISGHVSLFWYQQALGQGPEFLTYFQNEAQLDKSGLPSDRFFAERPEGSVSTLKIQRTQQEDSAVYLCASSLTPGANEKLFFGSGTQLSVL.

V usage is TRBV19 and J usage is TRBJ2-3; weak D call: TRBD2 (6 bases). The germline V and J ends were trimmed by 3 bases and 2 bases, with 12 bases remaining between them. Germline V CDR1 and CDR2: LNHDA, SQIVND (reference sequence). The CDR3 runs 15 residues. For the CDR3, the DNA is TGTGCCAGTAGTATGGAGGGGTTTTTCACAGATACGCAGTATTTT. It is translated as CASSMEGFFTDTQYF. The variable domain in full, with the rest retrieved from reference TRBV19 and TRBJ2-3, is DGGITQSPKYLFRKEGQNVTLSCEQNLNHDAMYWYRQDPGQGLRLIYYSQIVNDFQKGDIAEGYSVSREKKESFPLTVTSAQKNPTAFYLCASSMEGFFTDTQYFGPGTRLTVL.

This chain links TRBV19 with TRBJ1-4, with TRBD1 matching 10 bases. The J segment lost 7 bases and the V segment lost 3 bases, leaving 2 bases of the junction unmatched. This CDR3 has 14 residues. Germline assignment: CDR1 LNHDA and CDR2 SQIVND (reference sequence). CDR3 nucleotide sequence: TGTGCCAGTAGTATGACAGGGGGCGGTGAAAAACTGTTTTTT. Translation: CASSMTGGGEKLFF.

This clonotype is a singleton in its sample. The J gene is TRBJ2-7, the V gene TRBV12-5, with D possibly TRBD1 on 5 matching bases. V dropped 2 bases and J dropped 3 bases, with 11 bases sitting between them. CDR1 is LGHNT and CDR2 is FRNRAP in the germline V gene. The CDR3 is 14 amino acids. The CDR3 bases are TGTGCTAGTGGTTTGTGGGGCAGGATCTACGAGCAGTACTTC. This sequence encodes CASGLWGRIYEQYF.

The chain uses TRBV25-1 and TRBJ2-3, with D uncertain. V was shortened by 0 bases and J by 3 bases, with 4 bases between the two germline ends. This CDR3 has 13 residues. The germline V gene encodes CDR1 MGHDK and CDR2 SYGVNS. The CDR3 sequence: CASSEYRTDTQYF. The CDR3 DNA follows: TGTGCCAGCAGTGAATACAGGACAGATACGCAGTATTTT.

The rearrangement links TRBV28 to TRBJ2-1; TRBD1 matches at 9 bases. The germline V gene encodes CDR1 MDHEN and CDR2 SYDVKM. The CDR3 is 16 residues long. The V segment lost 6 bases and the J segment 4 bases; nucleotides outside the gene matches: 10. The CDR3 spells CASRRPGTGPYNEQFF. The CDR3 DNA is TGTGCCAGCAGGCGACCCGGGACAGGGCCATACAATGAGCAGTTCTTC.

This clonotype was counted only a few times. V usage is TRBV27 and J usage is TRBJ2-1, with TRBD1 matching 7 bases. CDR3 size: 15 residues. J lost 5 bases, V lost 3 bases, and 7 bases had no gene match. CDR1 is MNHEY and CDR2 is SMNVEV in the germline V gene (reference sequence). The CDR3 loop is CASSFSRGSNNEQFF. DNA of the CDR3: TGTGCCAGCAGTTTTTCCAGGGGGAGCAACAATGAGCAGTTCTTC.

This clonotype has just one count. The chain links TRBV6-6 to TRBJ1-1; 10 positions agree with TRBD1. The V segment lost 6 bases and the J segment 1 base; nucleotides outside the gene matches: 8. The CDR3 loop spans 16 amino acids. Germline V gene data show CDR1 as MNHNY and CDR2 as SVGAGI (reference sequence). CDR3 bases: TGTGCCAGCAGCCCCGGGACAGGGGCTACGAACACTGAAGCTTTCTTT. As protein: CASSPGTGATNTEAFF.

This clonotype was seen only a few times. This rearrangement joins TRBV5-1 to TRBJ1-2; D might be TRBD1 (6 bases). V lost 1 base and J lost 0, with 10 bases in between. Germline CDR1 reads SGHRS; CDR2 reads YFSETQ. The CDR3 has 15 residues. CDR3 amino acids: CASSLTGLANYGYTF. The CDR3 region has the DNA TGCGCCAGCAGCTTGACAGGGCTCGCTAACTATGGCTACACCTTC.

The J gene is TRBJ2-5, the V gene TRBV6-1; TRBD2 matches at 10 bases. Trimming took 6 bases from V and 5 from J; bases not matched to a gene: 6. The germline gives CDR1 MNHNS, CDR2 SASEGT. This CDR3 is 14 amino acids long. The CDR3 is CASRPLAGAETQYF. The CDR3 DNA sequence: TGTGCCAGCAGACCTCTAGCGGGGGCGGAGACCCAGTACTTC.

This clonotype was counted only a few times. The CDR3, as DNA: TGTGCCAGCAGTCTCTACGGACAGAGCACCGGGGAGCTGTTTTTT. Translation gives CASSLYGQSTGELFF. The chain has TRBV6-8 and TRBJ2-2; D is possibly TRBD1 (6 bases). The CDR3 spans 15 residues. V was cut by 5 bases and J by 4 bases, with 14 bases left in between. Germline-derived CDR1 and CDR2 are MNHGY and SAAAGT.

This clonotype was seen a few times. This chain links TRBV6-1 with TRBJ1-4; a possible D gene is TRBD1 (5 bases). Germline loops: CDR1 MNHNS, CDR2 SASEGT. The CDR3 runs 15 residues. Trimming removed 6 bases from V and 8 bases from J, with 19 bases in between. As DNA, the CDR3 is TGTGCCAGCAGCCGATCCTGGGGCGAGGGGGAAAAACTGTTTTTT. It codes for CASSRSWGEGEKLFF.

This clonotype occurred a few times. The DNA for the CDR3 is TGTGCCAGCAGGGGGTTGGGCGAGCAGTTCTTC. As protein: CASRGLGEQFF. The chain is built from TRBV6-5 and TRBJ2-1; D not certain. The CDR3 totals 11 residues. V was trimmed by 6 bases and J by 10 bases, leaving 10 bases between them. From germline, CDR1 is MNHEY and CDR2 SVGAGI.